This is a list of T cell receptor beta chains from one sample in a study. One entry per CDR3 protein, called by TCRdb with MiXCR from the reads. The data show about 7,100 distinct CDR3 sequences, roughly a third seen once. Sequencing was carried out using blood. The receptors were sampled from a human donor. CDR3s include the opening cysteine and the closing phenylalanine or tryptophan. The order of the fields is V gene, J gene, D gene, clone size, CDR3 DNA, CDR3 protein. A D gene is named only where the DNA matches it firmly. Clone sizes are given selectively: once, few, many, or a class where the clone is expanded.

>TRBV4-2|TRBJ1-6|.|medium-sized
TGTGCCAGCAGCCAAGAAAATGGGAGTCCGAATTCACCCCTCCACTTT
CASSQENGSPNSPLHF
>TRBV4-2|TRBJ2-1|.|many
TGTGCCAGCAGCCCGGACCGGGGGAGCTCCTACAATGAGCAGTTCTTC
CASSPDRGSSYNEQFF
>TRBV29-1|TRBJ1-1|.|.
TGCAGCGTTGAATCCCCAGGGGCGTTTGAAGCTTTCTTT
CSVESPGAFEAFF
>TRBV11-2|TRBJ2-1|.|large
TGTGCCAGCAGCCCTTCAAGTCTCAGCGAGCAGTTCTTC
CASSPSSLSEQFF
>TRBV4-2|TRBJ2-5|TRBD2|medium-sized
TGTGCCAGCAGCCAAACGGCTCTAGCGGGAGAGACCCAGTACTTC
CASSQTALAGETQYF
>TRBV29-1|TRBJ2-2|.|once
TGCAGCAGTTCGATAAGCGGCCGCCATGGAGGGGGCACCGGGGAGCTGTTTTTT
CSSSISGRHGGGTGELFF
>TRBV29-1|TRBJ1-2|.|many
TGCAGCGTTGTCAACCAGTTTAACTATGGCTACACCTTC
CSVVNQFNYGYTF
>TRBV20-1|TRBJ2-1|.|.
TGCAGTGCTAGAGTTTGGGGACATCCGAGCTCCTACAATGAGCAGTTCTTC
CSARVWGHPSSYNEQFF
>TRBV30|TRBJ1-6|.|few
TGTGCCTGGAGTGTGGGTTCACCCCTCCACTTT
CAWSVGSPLHF
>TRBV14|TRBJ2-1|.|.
TGTGCCAGCAGCCAAGGGCTTAATGAGCAGTTCTTC
CASSQGLNEQFF
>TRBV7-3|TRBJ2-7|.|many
TGTGCCAGCAGCCCCACAGGGTCCCACGAGCAGTACTTC
CASSPTGSHEQYF
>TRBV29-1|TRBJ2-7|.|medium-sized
TGCAGCGTTGTTCGCGTTGGGGGATCCTACGAGCAGTACTTC
CSVVRVGGSYEQYF
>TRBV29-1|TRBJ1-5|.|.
TGCAGCGTTGAAGATGGGGCCACAAATCAGCCCCAGCATTTT
CSVEDGATNQPQHF
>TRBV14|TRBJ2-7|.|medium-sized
TGTGCCAGCATGGGTATTAGCTCCTACGAGCAGTACTTC
CASMGISSYEQYF
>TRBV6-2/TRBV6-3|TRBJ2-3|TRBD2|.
TGTGCCAGCACGATAGGACTAGACTCCTACAATGAGCAGTATTTT
CASTIGLDSYNEQYF
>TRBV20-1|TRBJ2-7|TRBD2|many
TGCAGTGCTCTACTAGCGGCTAGGGTAGCCGAGCAGTACTTC
CSALLAARVAEQYF
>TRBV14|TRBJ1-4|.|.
TGTGCCAGCAGCCACGGGACCGAGAATGAAAAACTGTTTTTT
CASSHGTENEKLFF
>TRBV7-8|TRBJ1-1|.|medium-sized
TGTGCCAGCAGCTTAGTTAGAGGGCTGAACACTGAAGCTTTCTTT
CASSLVRGLNTEAFF
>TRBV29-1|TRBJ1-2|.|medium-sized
TGCAGCGTTGAACCCGGAGGGAGGGTTGGCTACACCTTC
CSVEPGGRVGYTF
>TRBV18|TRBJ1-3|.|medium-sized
TGTGCCAGCTCACCCCCGTGGAGCTCTGGAAACACCATATATTTT
CASSPPWSSGNTIYF
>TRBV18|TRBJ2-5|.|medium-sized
TGTGCCAGCTCACCACCGTTGGTCCAAGAGACCCAGTACTTC
CASSPPLVQETQYF